The 10 T cell receptor beta chains reported below all come from one sample, sequenced in a study of early T cells in non-severe SARS-CoV-2 infection. MiXCR, applied by TCRdb to the 5' RACE reads, yields one record per CDR3 protein. The sample carries approximately 89,000 distinct CDR3 sequences, about 14% recorded once. Sequenced: whole blood. Receptors originate from an adult who was a healthcare worker with PCR-confirmed SARS-CoV-2 infection or an uninfected control (not recorded which).

In its sample, this clonotype was seen a few times. This chain links TRBV6-2 or TRBV6-3 with TRBJ2-3; D perhaps matches TRBD2 (6 bases). The CDR3 loop spans 14 amino acids. Germline V gene lookup returns CDR1 MNHEY and CDR2 SVGEGT. V was cut by 7 bases and J by 0 bases, with 11 bases left in between. DNA of the CDR3: TGTGCCAGCACCCCGGGACTTAGCACAGATACGCAGTATTTT. Translated: CASTPGLSTDTQYF.

In this sample, this clonotype turned up a few times. In nucleotides, the CDR3 is TGTGCCAGCAGTGAAACCCCGGAATCCATTCAGTACTTC. Amino acid sequence: CASSETPESIQYF. The V and J genes are TRBV6-1 and TRBJ2-4; no clear D gene. Germline V lookup: CDR1 MNHNS, CDR2 SASEGT. CDR3 size: 13 residues. The V gene lost 2 bases and the J gene lost 9 bases, with 11 bases spanning the gap.

This clonotype appeared many times. V gene TRBV11-2 combines with J gene TRBJ2-2; possible D gene TRBD2, 5 bases. Trimming removed 5 bases from V and 4 bases from J, with 11 bases in between. Germline V gene data show CDR1 as SGHAT and CDR2 as FQNNGV. CDR3 length equals 14 residues. CDR3 DNA sequence: TGTGCCAGCAGCCCAACCGAGGGCACCGGGGAGCTGTTTTTT. As protein: CASSPTEGTGELFF. The full variable domain, completed using reference TRBV11-2 and TRBJ2-2, is EAGVAQSPRYKIIEKRQSVAFWCNPISGHATLYWYQQILGQGPKLLIQFQNNGVVDDSQLPKDRFSAERLKGVDSTLKIQPAKLEDSAVYLCASSPTEGTGELFFGEGSRLTVL.

The rearrangement links TRBV20-1 to TRBJ2-3, with D maybe TRBD1 (5 bases). The CDR3 length is 13 residues. Germline CDR1 reads DFQATT; CDR2 reads SNEGSKA (reference sequence). Trimming removed 6 bases at V and 2 bases at J, with 12 bases between. CDR3 DNA: TGCAGTGCGTACAGGCTCCTCACAGATACGCAGTATTTT. Translated: CSAYRLLTDTQYF.

Many counts were recorded for this clonotype. This chain uses TRBV14 with TRBJ1-2; D is ambiguous. The CDR3 is 14 amino acids. The germline CDR1 and CDR2 sequences are SGHDN and FVKESK. Trimming removed 4 bases at V and 2 bases at J, with 11 bases between. The CDR3, as DNA: TGTGCCAGCAGCCCCGAGCGGGGAAACTATGGCTACACCTTC. Translating it yields CASSPERGNYGYTF.

This clonotype was seen ten or more times. The rearrangement joins TRBV6-5 to TRBJ2-1, with 7 nucleotides matching TRBD2. This CDR3 is built from 15 residues. CDR1 MNHEY and CDR2 SVGAGI come from the germline V gene. With 5 bases clipped from V and 7 bases from J, the junction kept 11 bases outside the gene matches. This chain's CDR3 is CASSTTRGRSNEQFF. CDR3 DNA: TGTGCCAGCAGTACCACCCGCGGGAGATCTAATGAGCAGTTCTTC.

There are a few counts of this clonotype. The rearrangement links TRBV27 to TRBJ2-6; D uncertain. Per the germline V gene, CDR1 is MNHEY and CDR2 is SMNVEV (reference sequence). Trimming left V 2 bases short and J 2 bases short, with 1 base between. CDR3 size: 13 residues. This CDR3 reads CASSLTGANVLTF. As DNA, the CDR3 is TGTGCCAGCAGTTTAACTGGGGCCAACGTCCTGACTTTC.

This clonotype has only a few counts. The CDR3 protein is CASAGGTSTDTQYF. CDR3 in DNA: TGTGCCAGCGCGGGGGGCACTAGCACAGATACGCAGTATTTT. V and J are TRBV10-3 and TRBJ2-3; 8 bases are shared with TRBD2. The CDR3 is 14 amino acids. The V gene's germline CDR1 is ENHRY and CDR2 SYGVKD. The trim removed 10 bases at V and 0 bases at J, leaving 6 bases unmatched.

On this clonotype itself: This CDR3 fails to terminate in the conserved phenylalanine or tryptophan, so it likely reflects a read error. The chain has TRBV29-1 and TRBJ2-7; D gene uncertain. Deletions cut 7 bases from V and 1 base from J, with 11 bases between. CDR1 is SQVTM, CDR2 ANQGSEA, per germline. The CDR3 loop spans 12 amino acids. The CDR3 region has the DNA TGCAGCGCTCAGATTGATTCCTACGAGCAGTACTTA. Translating gives CSAQIDSYEQYL.

This clonotype was observed a handful of times. V and J are TRBV11-2 and TRBJ2-7, with 7 bases that match TRBD1. Unmatched junction bases numbered 5, after V lost 4 bases and J lost 2 bases. The germline gives CDR1 SGHAT, CDR2 FQNNGV. This CDR3 has 14 residues. CDR3 residues: CASSSPGTAYEQYF. CDR3 DNA: TGTGCCAGCAGCTCTCCCGGGACAGCCTACGAGCAGTACTTC.